The sequence of this T cell receptor beta chain was determined in a study of CD8 T cells in Susac syndrome. The CDR3 totals 16 residues. CDR1 and CDR2 from the germline V gene are SEHNR and FQNEAQ (reference sequence). Trimming removed 2 bases at V and 0 bases at J, with 8 bases between. CD8+ and CD4+ T cells from blood underwent TCR beta sequencing. Healthy donors constituted the control group, matched for age and sex. Negative isolation was used for CD8+ and CD4+ T cells, and FACS enrichment was applied to TEMRA cells. RNA totalling roughly 0.5 to 1 ug underwent reverse transcription with random hexamers. It was immunoSEQ multiplex PCR that amplified TCR beta CDR3 across 54 Vbeta and 13 Jbeta. A single record per CDR3 protein comes from TCRdb applying MiXCR to the immunoSEQ multiplex PCR reads. This table holds 150,000 to 200,000 distinct CDR3 sequences, approximately 96% found once.

Material: CD4+ T cells from PBMCs. The chain is built from TRBV7-9 and TRBJ2-6; D could derive from TRBD1 or TRBD2 (5 bases each). This sequence was found in a human donor in good health. This chain's CDR3 is CASSLSGTSGANVLTF. The DNA for the CDR3 is TGTGCCAGCAGCTTATCGGGGACCTCTGGGGCCAACGTCCTGACTTTC.